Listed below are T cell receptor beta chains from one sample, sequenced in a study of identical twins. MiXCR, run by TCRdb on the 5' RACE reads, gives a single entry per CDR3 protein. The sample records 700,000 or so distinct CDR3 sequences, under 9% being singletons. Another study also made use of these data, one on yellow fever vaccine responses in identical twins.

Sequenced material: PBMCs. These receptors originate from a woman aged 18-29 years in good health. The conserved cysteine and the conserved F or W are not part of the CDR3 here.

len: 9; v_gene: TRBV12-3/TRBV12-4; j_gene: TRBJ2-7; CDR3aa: ASSSGGEQY
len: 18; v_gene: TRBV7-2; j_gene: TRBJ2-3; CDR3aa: ASSLATVGLAGGGTDTQY
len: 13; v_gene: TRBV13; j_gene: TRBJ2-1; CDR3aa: ASSFPNSGYNEQF
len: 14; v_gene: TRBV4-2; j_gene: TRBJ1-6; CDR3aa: ASSQEPGQGSSPLH
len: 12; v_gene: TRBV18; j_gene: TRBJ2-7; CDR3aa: ASRPGVGLYEQY
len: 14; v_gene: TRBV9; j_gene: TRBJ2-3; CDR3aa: ASSVARGEITDTQY
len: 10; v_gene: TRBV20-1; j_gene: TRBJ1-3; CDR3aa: SARVRGNTIY
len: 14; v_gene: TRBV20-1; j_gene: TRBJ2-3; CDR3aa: SASPSGQGGGGTQY
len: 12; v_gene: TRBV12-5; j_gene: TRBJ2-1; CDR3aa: ASGLGQAYNEQF
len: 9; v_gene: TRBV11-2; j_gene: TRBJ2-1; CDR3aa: ASSLSWGEF
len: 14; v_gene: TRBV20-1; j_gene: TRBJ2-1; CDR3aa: SARSWDGSSYNEQF
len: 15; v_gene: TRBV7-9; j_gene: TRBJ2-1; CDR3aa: ASSFHLKREGLREQF
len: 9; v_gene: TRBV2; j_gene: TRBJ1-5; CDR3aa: ASAGRGPQH
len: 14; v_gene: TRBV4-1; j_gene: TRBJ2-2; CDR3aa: ASSQAGTPGVGELF
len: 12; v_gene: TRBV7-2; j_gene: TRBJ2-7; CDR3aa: ASSKSGRPYEQY
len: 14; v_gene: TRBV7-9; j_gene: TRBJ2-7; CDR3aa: ASSLNLGAFSYEQY
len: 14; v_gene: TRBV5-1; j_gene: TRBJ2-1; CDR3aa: ASSLTSGGDYNEQF
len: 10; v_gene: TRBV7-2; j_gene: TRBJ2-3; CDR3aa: ASSPITDTQY
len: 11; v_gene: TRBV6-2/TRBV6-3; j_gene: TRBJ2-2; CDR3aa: ASRTSNTGELF
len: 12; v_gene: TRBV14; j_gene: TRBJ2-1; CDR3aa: ASSKTATSPNLF
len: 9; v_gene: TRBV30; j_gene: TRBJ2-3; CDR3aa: AWSVSDTQY
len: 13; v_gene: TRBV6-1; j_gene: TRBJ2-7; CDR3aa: ASSKTSGAIYEQY
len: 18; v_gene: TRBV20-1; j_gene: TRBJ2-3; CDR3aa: SARILEGLAGGPSTDTQY
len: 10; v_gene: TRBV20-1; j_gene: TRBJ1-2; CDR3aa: SARGDRVGYT
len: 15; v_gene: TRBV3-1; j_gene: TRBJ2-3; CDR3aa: ASSQEGGLAGGDTQY
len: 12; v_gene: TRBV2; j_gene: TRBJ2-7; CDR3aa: ASSERPSGYEQY
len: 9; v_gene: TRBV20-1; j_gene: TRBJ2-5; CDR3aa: SARTEETQY
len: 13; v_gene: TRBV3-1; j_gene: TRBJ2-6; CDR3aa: ASSHRGFGANVLT
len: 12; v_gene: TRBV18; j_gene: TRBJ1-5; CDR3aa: ASSADTGNQPQH
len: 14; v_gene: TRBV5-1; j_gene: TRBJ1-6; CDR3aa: ASSLEARSYNSPLH
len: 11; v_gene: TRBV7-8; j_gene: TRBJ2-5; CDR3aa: ASSFFAGETQY
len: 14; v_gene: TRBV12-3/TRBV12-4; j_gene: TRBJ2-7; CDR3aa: ASSPTRSSFSYEQY
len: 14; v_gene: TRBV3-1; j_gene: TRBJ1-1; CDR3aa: ASSQVRGEKNTEAF
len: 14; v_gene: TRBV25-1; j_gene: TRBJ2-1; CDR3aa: ASSEIPGPEDNEQF
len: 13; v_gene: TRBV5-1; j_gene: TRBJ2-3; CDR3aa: ASSLNRGNTDTQY
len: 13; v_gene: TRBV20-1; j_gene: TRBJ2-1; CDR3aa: SARGRQGGYNEQF
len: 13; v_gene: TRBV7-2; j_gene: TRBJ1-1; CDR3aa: ASSPDFITNTEAF
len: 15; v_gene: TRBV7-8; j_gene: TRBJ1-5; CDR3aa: ASSLARLQRRNQPQH
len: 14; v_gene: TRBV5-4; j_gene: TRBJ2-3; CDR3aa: ASSLAGGRVSDTQY
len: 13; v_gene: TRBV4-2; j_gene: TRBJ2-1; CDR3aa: ASSPSRAGHNEQF
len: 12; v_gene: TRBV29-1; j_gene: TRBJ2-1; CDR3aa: SVDSAIGNNEQF
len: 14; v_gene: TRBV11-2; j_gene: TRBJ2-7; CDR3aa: ASSLTSGTSSYEQY
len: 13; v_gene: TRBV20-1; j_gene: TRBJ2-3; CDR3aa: SAGGREIGTDTQY
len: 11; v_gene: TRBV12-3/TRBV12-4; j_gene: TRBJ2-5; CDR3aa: ASSSVWGETQY
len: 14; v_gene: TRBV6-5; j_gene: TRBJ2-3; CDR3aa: ASSSWTSFAGDTQY
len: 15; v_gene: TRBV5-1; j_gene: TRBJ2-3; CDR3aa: ASSPGTSGRGADTQY
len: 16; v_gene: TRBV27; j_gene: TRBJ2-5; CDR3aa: ASSFLALSGGNQETQY
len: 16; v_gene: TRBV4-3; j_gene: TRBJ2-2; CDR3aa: ASSPTEGQGVSTGELF
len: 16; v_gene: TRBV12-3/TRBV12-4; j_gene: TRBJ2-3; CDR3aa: ASSLRLAGVVSTDTQY